The 21 T cell receptor beta chains below come from one sample, sequenced in a study of cytomegalovirus exposure and HLA in healthy donors. The PCR used 60 Vbeta and 13 Jbeta primers. Sequencing used immunoSEQ multiplex PCR; TCRdb keeps in-frame clones, though not all of them. Here the sample spans about 120,000 clones, over 60% being singletons. The sample taken for sequencing was PBMCs. These TCRs come from a man aged 30-40 years in good health and CMV-seropositive.

The chain couples TRBV6-6 to TRBJ2-7, with TRBD2 identical over 9 bases. In germline, CDR1 is MNHNY, CDR2 SVGAGI (reference sequence). The J segment lost 5 bases and the V segment lost 6 bases, leaving 14 bases of the junction unmatched. The CDR3 is 16 residues long. The DNA of the CDR3 is TGTGCCAGCAGCATAATTGGTGCGGGAGGGCCCAACGAGCAGTACTTC. This sequence encodes CASSIIGAGGPNEQYF.

The chain is built from TRBV11-3 and TRBJ2-7; 9 bases are a match to TRBD1. The germline V gene encodes CDR1 SGHNT and CDR2 YENEEA. CDR3 length equals 15 residues. The trim removed 5 bases at V and 4 bases at J, leaving 9 bases unmatched. The CDR3 region is CASSPHGGQGYEQYF. The CDR3, as DNA: TGTGCCAGCAGCCCCCATGGGGGACAGGGTTACGAGCAGTACTTC.

The rearrangement uses TRBV9 and TRBJ1-1; 12 bases align to TRBD1. Germline V CDR1 and CDR2: SGDLS, YYNGEE. The CDR3 spans 15 residues. Trimming removed 3 bases from V and 0 bases from J; junction bases left unmatched: 0. The CDR3 loop reads CASSGDRGLNTEAFF. CDR3 nucleotide sequence: TGTGCCAGCAGCGGGGACAGGGGGCTGAACACTGAAGCTTTCTTT. The whole variable domain, remainder taken from reference TRBV9 and TRBJ1-1, is DSGVTQTPKHLITATGQRVTLRCSPRSGDLSVYWYQQSLDQGLQFLIQYYNGEERAKGNILERFSAQQFPDLHSELNLSSLELGDSALYFCASSGDRGLNTEAFFGQGTRLTVV.

CDR3 residues: CASSVDSMNTEAFF. DNA for the CDR3: TGCGCCAGCAGCGTAGACAGCATGAACACTGAAGCTTTCTTT. V usage is TRBV5-1 and J usage is TRBJ1-1, with D possibly being TRBD1 (5 bases). Germline CDR1 is SGHRS and CDR2 is YFSETQ. Trimming stripped 4 bases from V and 0 bases from J, with 10 bases between. The CDR3 is 14 amino acids. The entire variable domain, with the rest obtained from reference TRBV5-1 and TRBJ1-1, is as follows: KAGVTQTPRYLIKTRGQQVTLSCSPISGHRSVSWYQQTPGQGLQFLFEYFSETQRNKGNFPGRFSGRQFSNSRSEMNVSTLELGDSALYLCASSVDSMNTEAFFGQGTRLTVV.

The V call is TRBV27, the J call TRBJ2-7, with D tentatively TRBD1 (6 bases). Germline assignment: CDR1 MNHEY and CDR2 SMNVEV (reference sequence). This CDR3 spans 14 amino acids. V lost 6 bases to trimming and J lost 6 bases, with 18 bases between them. DNA for the CDR3: TGTGCCAGCAGAATTACAGGGTCGCGGTCCGAGCAGTACTTC. This codes for CASRITGSRSEQYF.

The chain recombines TRBV7-6 with TRBJ2-7; tentative D call: TRBD1 (6 bases). The CDR3 contains 13 residues. The germline V and J ends were trimmed by 4 bases and 5 bases, with 12 bases remaining between them. Per the germline V gene, CDR1 is SGHVS and CDR2 is FNYEAQ. The CDR3 loop is CASSSGQIDEQYF. The CDR3 DNA is TGTGCCAGCAGCTCCGGACAGATCGACGAGCAGTACTTC. The full variable domain, its missing parts supplied by reference TRBV7-6 and TRBJ2-7, is GAGVSQSPRYKVTKRGQDVALRCDPISGHVSLYWYRQALGQGPEFLTYFNYEAQQDKSGLPNDRFSAERPEGSISTLTIQRTEQRDSAMYRCASSSGQIDEQYFGPGTRLTVT.

CDR3 bases: TGCAGTGCGGGGGGATTTGGTGGCTACACCTTC. Protein: CSAGGFGGYTF. The chain has TRBV20-1 and TRBJ1-2, with D perhaps matching TRBD1 (5 bases). Germline V CDR1 and CDR2: DFQATT, SNEGSKA (reference sequence). CDR3 length: 11 residues. V lost 6 bases to trimming and J lost 7 bases, with 12 bases between them.

The V call is TRBV29-1, the J call TRBJ1-4; 9 bases are a match to TRBD1. V was clipped by 7 bases and J by 6 bases; unmatched bases: 3. The CDR3 consists of 12 residues. Looked up from germline, CDR1 is SQVTM and CDR2 is ANQGSEA. The CDR3 coding sequence is TGCAGCGCTCGGACAGGGGATGAAAAACTGTTTTTT. Encoded protein: CSARTGDEKLFF. Variable domain in full (rest from reference TRBV29-1 and TRBJ1-4): SAVISQKPSRDICQRGTSLTIQCQVDSQVTMMFWYRQQPGQSLTLIATANQGSEATYESGFVIDKFPISRPNLTFSTLTVSNMSPEDSSIYLCSARTGDEKLFFGSGTQLSVL.

This chain links TRBV6-5 with TRBJ2-5; 8 bases map to TRBD1. V was clipped by 2 bases and J by 7 bases; unmatched bases: 6. There are 14 residues in the CDR3. CDR1 and CDR2 from the germline V gene are MNHEY and SVGAGI. The CDR3 DNA reads as TGTGCCAGCAGTTACGGGACAGGTTACGTGACCCAGTACTTC. Protein: CASSYGTGYVTQYF.

The chain recombines TRBV2 with TRBJ1-2, with D tentatively TRBD1 (6 bases). Germline assignment: CDR1 SNHLY and CDR2 FYNNEI. The CDR3 contains 14 residues. Trimming took off 4 bases at V and 6 bases at J, with 15 bases between the two ends. The CDR3 here is CASSALTGLDGYTF. The CDR3 DNA follows: TGTGCCAGCAGTGCCTTGACAGGTCTCGATGGCTACACCTTC.

The chain links TRBV13 to TRBJ2-1; D not resolved. The germline V gene has CDR1 PRHDT and CDR2 FYEKMQ (reference sequence). V shed 2 bases and J shed 10 bases, with 18 bases lying between them. The CDR3 is made up of 15 amino acids. Here the CDR3 DNA reads TGTGCCAGCAGCTTACAGGAAGAGACCCCCCGGGAGCAGTTCTTC. Translating it yields CASSLQEETPREQFF. Filled out from reference TRBV13 and TRBJ2-1, the complete variable domain reads AAGVIQSPRHLIKEKRETATLKCYPIPRHDTVYWYQQGPGQDPQFLISFYEKMQSDKGSIPDRFSAQQFSDYHSELNMSSLELGDSALYFCASSLQEETPREQFFGPGTRLTVL.

The V and J genes are TRBV2 and TRBJ2-1, with 7 bases aligning to TRBD2. The V gene end was trimmed by 7 bases and the J gene end by 7 bases; junction bases not matched to a gene: 13. Looked up from germline, CDR1 is SNHLY and CDR2 is FYNNEI. This CDR3 has 15 amino acids. The CDR3, as DNA: TGTGCCAGCACCCACCGGGGGGAGGCGCGGAATGAGCAGTTCTTC. The encoded protein is CASTHRGEARNEQFF.

The CDR3 nucleotides read TGTGCCAGCAGCCCGACGGGGGGGCGTTCTAGCAATCAGCCCCAGCATTTT. Translated: CASSPTGGRSSNQPQHF. V usage is TRBV5-5 and J usage is TRBJ1-5; D may be TRBD1 (6 bases). Trimming removed 4 bases at V and 0 bases at J, with 17 bases between. The CDR3 is 17 amino acids. Germline CDR1 is SGHKS and CDR2 is YYEKEE (reference sequence).

The chain couples TRBV25-1 to TRBJ1-1; 9 positions match TRBD1. The V and J ends lost 6 bases and 11 bases, in that order; junction bases with no gene match: 13. CDR1 and CDR2 from the germline V gene are MGHDK and SYGVNS. The CDR3 is 14 residues long. The CDR3 loop reads CASRTGTGNIEAFF. CDR3 bases: TGTGCCAGCAGAACCGGGACAGGGAATATAGAGGCTTTCTTT.

This clone was picked up one time. The chain recombines TRBV4-2 with TRBJ1-5; TRBD1 is a possible D gene (5 bases). Trimming cost V 3 bases and J 1 base, with 13 bases left between them. The CDR3 length is 16 residues. Looked up from germline, CDR1 is LGHNA and CDR2 is YNFKEQ. CDR3 DNA: TGTGCCAGCAGCCACATAAGGGGAAGCAGCAATCAGCCCCAGCATTTT. Its protein product is CASSHIRGSSNQPQHF.

The chain uses TRBV5-1 and TRBJ1-4, with D unresolved. V lost 0 bases and J lost 4, with 10 bases in between. The CDR3 length is 15 residues. Germline assignment: CDR1 SGHRS and CDR2 YFSETQ. The CDR3 DNA follows: TGCGCCAGCAGCTTGGTCGGCCGGGTTAATGAAAAACTGTTTTTT. Protein product: CASSLVGRVNEKLFF.

This chain joins TRBV5-1 and TRBJ2-1; 10 nucleotides agree with TRBD2. Germline CDR1 reads SGHRS; CDR2 reads YFSETQ. V was pared by 3 bases and J by 5 bases, with 8 bases of the junction left unmatched. This CDR3 region has 16 residues. The CDR3, as DNA: TGCGCCAGCAGCTCCCAACTAGCGGGGTGGGACAATGAGCAGTTCTTC. Its protein product is CASSSQLAGWDNEQFF.

For the CDR3, the DNA is TGCGCCAGCAGCCAAGTTCAAAGCAATCAGCCCCAGCATTTT. Translation: CASSQVQSNQPQHF. The V and J genes are TRBV4-1 and TRBJ1-5, with D hard to call. The ends were cut back, 1 base at V and 1 base at J, with 5 bases in the middle. Germline V CDR1 and CDR2: MGHRA, YSYEKL. The length of the CDR3 is 14 residues.

This clone was picked up a small number of times. Other DNA sequences within the sample encode an identical CDR3. The chain is built from TRBV5-6 and TRBJ1-4; possible D gene TRBD1, 6 bases. Trimming removed 6 bases at V and 7 bases at J, with 22 bases between. This CDR3 is built from 16 residues. Per the germline V gene, CDR1 is SGHDT and CDR2 is YYEEEE. The CDR3 nucleotides are TGTGCCAGCACCCGCTTACAGGGAGGGAAAGGTGAAAAACTGTTTTTT. It codes for CASTRLQGGKGEKLFF.

The genes are TRBV4-3 and TRBJ1-1, with 8 positions matching TRBD1. After removal of 3 bases from V and 6 bases from J, the junction contained 9 bases not matched to a gene. Germline CDR1 is LGHNA and CDR2 is YSLEER. The CDR3 is 15 amino acids. CDR3 bases: TGCGCCAGCAGCCAGTACCAGGGGGCGAGCGCTGAAGCTTTCTTT. It is translated as CASSQYQGASAEAFF.

The V call is TRBV18, the J call TRBJ2-7; D might be TRBD1 (5 bases). Between the trimmed V and J ends, which lost 0 bases and 2 bases, there was a span of 14 bases. The CDR3 is made up of 16 amino acids. CDR1 is KGHSH and CDR2 is LQKENI in the germline V gene. The CDR3 nucleotides are TGTGCCAGCTCACCACCCGCAGGGTGGGGCCCCTACGAGCAGTACTTC. Translated: CASSPPAGWGPYEQYF.